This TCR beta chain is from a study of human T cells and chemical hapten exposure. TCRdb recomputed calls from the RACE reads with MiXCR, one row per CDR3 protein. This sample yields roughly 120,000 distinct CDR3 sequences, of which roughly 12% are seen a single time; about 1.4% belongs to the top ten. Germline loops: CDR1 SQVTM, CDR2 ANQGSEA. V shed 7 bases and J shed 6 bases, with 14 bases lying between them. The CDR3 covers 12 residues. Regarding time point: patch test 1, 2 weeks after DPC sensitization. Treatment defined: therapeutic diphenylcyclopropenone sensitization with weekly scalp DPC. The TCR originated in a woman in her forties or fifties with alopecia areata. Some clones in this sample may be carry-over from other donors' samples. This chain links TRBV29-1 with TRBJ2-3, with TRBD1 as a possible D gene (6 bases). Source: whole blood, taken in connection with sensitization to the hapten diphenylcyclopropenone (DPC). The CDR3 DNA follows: TGCAGCGGAAACAGGGAACGGGATACGCAGTATTTT. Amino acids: CSGNRERDTQYF.